Listed below are T cell receptor beta chains from one sample, sequenced in a study of blood T cells in healthy people across ages. TCRdb re-derived calls from the 5' RACE reads in MiXCR, one entry per CDR3 protein. This sample has under 2 million distinct CDR3 sequences; around 36% occur once, and the top ten carry around 11%. Sequencing was carried out using blood. The receptors derive from a woman aged 25 to 39 in good health. CDR3s include the opening cysteine and the closing phenylalanine or tryptophan. A D gene is named only where the DNA matches it firmly. For some rows the clone size is stated as once, few or many, or as a class when expanded; others skip it.

d_call: .
clone_size: few
cdr3_length: 14
v_call: TRBV28
j_call: TRBJ2-6
cdr3_aa: CASGTGSGANVLTF
cdr3_nt: TGTGCCAGCGGAACTGGGTCTGGGGCCAACGTCCTGACTTTC

d_call: .
clone_size: .
cdr3_length: 15
v_call: TRBV7-9
j_call: TRBJ1-2
cdr3_aa: CASSLGRAVTEGYTF
cdr3_nt: TGTGCCAGCAGCTTAGGCAGGGCCGTCACTGAGGGCTACACCTTC

d_call: .
clone_size: few
cdr3_length: 16
v_call: TRBV4-1
j_call: TRBJ1-4
cdr3_aa: CASSSGRGPVNEKLFF
cdr3_nt: TGCGCCAGCAGCTCGGGGCGGGGCCCCGTGAATGAAAAACTGTTTTTT

d_call: .
clone_size: many
cdr3_length: 14
v_call: TRBV10-3
j_call: TRBJ2-1
cdr3_aa: CAIAPGGSYNEQFF
cdr3_nt: TGTGCCATAGCCCCCGGTGGTTCCTACAATGAGCAGTTCTTC

d_call: TRBD1
clone_size: .
cdr3_length: 12
v_call: TRBV15
j_call: TRBJ2-1
cdr3_aa: CATGRGSGEQFF
cdr3_nt: TGTGCGACGGGCAGGGGGAGCGGTGAGCAGTTCTTC

d_call: .
clone_size: few
cdr3_length: 12
v_call: TRBV13
j_call: TRBJ2-1
cdr3_aa: CASTYPGSGQFF
cdr3_nt: TGTGCCAGCACCTACCCGGGATCGGGGCAGTTCTTC

d_call: TRBD2
clone_size: once
cdr3_length: 14
v_call: TRBV27
j_call: TRBJ2-1
cdr3_aa: CASSLGGSWNEQFF
cdr3_nt: TGTGCCAGCAGTCTGGGCGGGAGTTGGAATGAGCAGTTCTTC

d_call: .
clone_size: few
cdr3_length: 16
v_call: TRBV27
j_call: TRBJ2-7
cdr3_aa: CASSLSTGTFSYEQYF
cdr3_nt: TGTGCCAGCAGTTTATCTACCGGGACTTTTTCCTACGAGCAGTACTTC

d_call: .
clone_size: many
cdr3_length: 12
v_call: TRBV29-1
j_call: TRBJ2-1
cdr3_aa: CSALRASYEQFF
cdr3_nt: TGCAGCGCCCTGCGCGCGAGTTATGAGCAGTTCTTC

d_call: .
clone_size: many
cdr3_length: 13
v_call: TRBV29-1
j_call: TRBJ1-1
cdr3_aa: CSVEDRLNTEAFF
cdr3_nt: TGCAGCGTTGAAGACAGGCTGAACACTGAAGCTTTCTTT

d_call: .
clone_size: many
cdr3_length: 11
v_call: TRBV6-1
j_call: TRBJ2-7
cdr3_aa: CASIEGPEQYF
cdr3_nt: TGTGCCAGCATTGAAGGTCCCGAGCAGTACTTC

d_call: .
clone_size: many
cdr3_length: 14
v_call: TRBV12-3/TRBV12-4
j_call: TRBJ2-5
cdr3_aa: CASRTFSDGETQYF
cdr3_nt: TGTGCCAGCAGAACCTTTAGCGATGGGGAGACCCAGTACTTC

d_call: TRBD2
clone_size: many
cdr3_length: 14
v_call: TRBV20-1
j_call: TRBJ2-3
cdr3_aa: CSAWSSGRTDTQYF
cdr3_nt: TGCAGTGCTTGGTCTAGCGGGAGAACAGATACGCAGTATTTT

d_call: .
clone_size: .
cdr3_length: 15
v_call: TRBV7-2
j_call: TRBJ2-1
cdr3_aa: CASSLSSTGYNEQFF
cdr3_nt: TGTGCCAGCAGCTTATCCTCGACTGGGTACAATGAGCAGTTCTTC

d_call: TRBD1
clone_size: few
cdr3_length: 15
v_call: TRBV5-1
j_call: TRBJ2-1
cdr3_aa: CASSLGGTGINEQFF
cdr3_nt: TGCGCCAGCAGCTTGGGGGGGACAGGGATCAATGAGCAGTTCTTC